Presented here are 31 T cell receptor beta chains from one specimen sequenced in a study of blood T cell repertoires in COVID-19. Repertoires were generated with immunoSEQ multiplex PCR, while TCRdb's copy carries only in-frame clones and drops some. The sample holds hundreds of thousands of clones; about 87% are singletons and the top ten take roughly 10%. The sample was peripheral blood. Receptors were obtained from an older woman with COVID-19, enrolled during active disease.

CDR3: CASSLENSPLHF. The CDR3 region has the DNA TGTGCCAGCAGTTTGGAGAATTCACCCCTCCACTTT. The chain combines TRBV28 with TRBJ1-6; D is unresolved. The CDR3 contains 12 residues. Trimming stripped 3 bases from V and 7 bases from J, with 4 bases between. Germline V lookup: CDR1 MDHEN, CDR2 SYDVKM.

This chain uses TRBV7-9 with TRBJ2-2, with TRBD2 matching 7 bases. Trimming removed 5 bases from V and 5 bases from J; junction bases left unmatched: 5. The CDR3 length is 14 residues. CDR1 and CDR2 from the germline V gene are SEHNR and FQNEAQ (reference sequence). The CDR3 protein is CASSESSGTGELFF. CDR3 nucleotide sequence: TGTGCCAGCAGCGAGTCTAGCGGAACCGGGGAGCTGTTTTTT.

The chain employs TRBV28 and TRBJ2-7, with 8 nucleotides matching TRBD2. The CDR3 runs to 14 residues. CDR1 and CDR2 (germline): MDHEN, SYDVKM. Losses at the gene ends were 7 bases for V and 2 bases for J; bases not matched to a gene: 7. The CDR3: CASTETSAPYEQYF. In DNA, the CDR3 is TGTGCCAGCACCGAGACTAGCGCACCCTACGAGCAGTACTTC. Looking up the rest from reference TRBV28 and TRBJ2-7 gives the full variable domain: DVKVTQSSRYLVKRTGEKVFLECVQDMDHENMFWYRQDPGLGLRLIYFSYDVKMKEKGDIPEGYSVSREKKERFSLILESASTNQTSMYLCASTETSAPYEQYFGPGTRLTVT.

This chain connects TRBV19 to TRBJ2-1, with D hard to call. Germline loops: CDR1 LNHDA, CDR2 SQIVND (reference sequence). CDR3 length: 13 residues. V shed 6 bases and J shed 4 bases, with 10 bases lying between them. CDR3 nucleotides: TGTGCCAGTAGCCCGGTGAATTACAATGAGCAGTTCTTC. The encoded protein is CASSPVNYNEQFF.

The chain links TRBV4-3 to TRBJ2-1, with TRBD2 matching over 7 bases. Per the germline V gene, CDR1 is LGHNA and CDR2 is YSLEER. The CDR3 spans 16 residues. The trim removed 1 base at V and 5 bases at J, leaving 8 bases unmatched. The CDR3 sequence: CASSQVLAGDNNEQFF. For the CDR3, the DNA is TGCGCCAGCAGCCAAGTCTTAGCGGGTGACAACAATGAGCAGTTCTTC.

This chain uses TRBV5-6 with TRBJ1-4; 9 nucleotides line up with TRBD1. Germline V gives CDR1 SGHDT, CDR2 YYEEEE. CDR3 length equals 14 residues. J gave up 5 bases and V 5 bases, and 4 bases lay outside the gene matches. The CDR3 DNA reads TGTGCCAGCAGACTGACAGGGGGAAATGAAAAACTGTTTTTT. Translating it yields CASRLTGGNEKLFF.

The gene calls are TRBV7-2 and TRBJ1-2; 10 nucleotides match TRBD1. Germline V gives CDR1 SGHTA, CDR2 FQGNSA. The V segment lost 1 base and the J segment 6 bases; nucleotides outside the gene matches: 5. This CDR3 spans 15 amino acids. The CDR3 sequence: CASSLGQGAPHGYTF. In DNA form, the CDR3 reads TGTGCCAGCAGCTTAGGACAGGGGGCGCCCCATGGCTACACCTTC.

The table lists this clone with a count of one. This chain joins TRBV6-5 and TRBJ1-2, with 8 bases identical to TRBD1. CDR1 MNHEY and CDR2 SVGAGI come from the germline V gene. V lost 5 bases to trimming and J lost 7 bases; unmatched junction nucleotides: 12. The CDR3 length is 15 residues. CDR3 loop: CASSRHTQGEFGYTF. The CDR3 coding sequence is TGTGCCAGCAGTCGTCATACACAGGGGGAATTTGGCTACACCTTC.

The chain combines TRBV6-5 with TRBJ2-1; the match to TRBD2 covers 10 bases. This CDR3 has 13 residues. V lost 2 bases and J lost 10; bases outside the gene matches: 2. Germline V gene lookup returns CDR1 MNHEY and CDR2 SVGAGI. The CDR3 region is CASSYLAGAEQFF. For the CDR3, the DNA is TGTGCCAGCAGTTACCTAGCGGGGGCGGAGCAGTTCTTC.

V gene TRBV7-9 combines with J gene TRBJ1-3; no clear D gene. CDR3 size: 12 residues. The germline V gene has CDR1 SEHNR and CDR2 FQNEAQ (reference sequence). Trimming removed 3 bases from V and 3 bases from J, with 3 bases in between. The CDR3 spells CASSFGGNTIYF. The CDR3 bases are TGTGCCAGCAGCTTCGGTGGAAACACCATATATTTT.

The CDR3: CASSLALAGLWETQYF. The CDR3 region has the DNA TGTGCCAGCAGCTTGGCTCTAGCGGGTTTGTGGGAGACCCAGTACTTC. The V and J genes are TRBV5-6 and TRBJ2-5; 8 bases fit TRBD2. Germline lookup yields CDR1 SGHDT and CDR2 YYEEEE. The CDR3 is 16 amino acids. The V and J ends lost 0 bases and 5 bases, in that order; junction bases with no gene match: 9.

V gene TRBV19 combines with J gene TRBJ1-2; 7 bases line up with TRBD1. The CDR3 totals 11 residues. Per germline, CDR1 LNHDA and CDR2 SQIVND (reference sequence). The V gene end was trimmed by 8 bases and the J gene end by 7 bases; junction bases not matched to a gene: 4. CDR3 region: CASRQGFGYTF. CDR3 nucleotide sequence: TGTGCCAGTCGACAGGGATTTGGCTACACCTTC.

V usage is TRBV18 and J usage is TRBJ2-6; the D is unclear. CDR3 length: 18 residues. In germline, CDR1 is KGHSH, CDR2 LQKENI. The V gene lost 3 bases and the J gene lost 0 bases, with 15 bases spanning the gap. The CDR3 here is CASSPTLERSSGANVLTF. DNA of the CDR3: TGTGCCAGCTCACCTACCTTGGAACGGAGCTCTGGGGCCAACGTCCTGACTTTC.

The V and J genes are TRBV19 and TRBJ1-1; TRBD1 aligns across 7 bases. J was trimmed by 2 bases and V by 8 bases; bases with no gene match: 14. The CDR3 sequence is 16 residues long. Per germline, CDR1 LNHDA and CDR2 SQIVND (reference sequence). The DNA for the CDR3 is TGTGCCAGTCGGAGACCCACAGGGGCCGCTAACACTGAAGCTTTCTTT. It yields the protein CASRRPTGAANTEAFF.

This chain uses TRBV11-3 with TRBJ2-2; D is unresolved. CDR1 is SGHNT and CDR2 is YENEEA in the germline V gene. V shed 5 bases and J shed 4 bases, with 11 bases lying between them. The length of the CDR3 is 14 residues. Here the CDR3 DNA reads TGTGCCAGCAGCCACCGGTCCACCACCGGGGAGCTGTTTTTT. Protein: CASSHRSTTGELFF.

The CDR3 region has the DNA TGCAGTGCTCCCCGACAGTACGAGCAGTACTTC. It translates to CSAPRQYEQYF. This rearrangement joins TRBV20-1 to TRBJ2-7; D perhaps matches TRBD1 (5 bases). The CDR3 sequence is 11 residues long. From germline, CDR1 is DFQATT and CDR2 SNEGSKA (reference sequence). V was trimmed by 5 bases and J by 4 bases, leaving 9 bases between them.

V and J are TRBV19 and TRBJ1-5; a possible D gene is TRBD1 (6 bases). The CDR3 totals 17 residues. Trimming shortened V by 6 bases and J by 0 bases, and 18 bases separated the two germline ends. Germline values: CDR1 LNHDA, CDR2 SQIVND (reference sequence). The CDR3 reads CASSWFSGQHSNQPQHF. The CDR3 nucleotides are TGTGCCAGTAGCTGGTTCTCGGGACAACATAGCAATCAGCCCCAGCATTTT.

The rearrangement joins TRBV2 to TRBJ2-3; unclear D gene. Trimming took off 4 bases at V and 6 bases at J, with 17 bases between the two ends. Germline V gene data show CDR1 as SNHLY and CDR2 as FYNNEI. The CDR3 is 15 residues long. CDR3 sequence: CASSGDNGRSDTQYF. CDR3 nucleotide sequence: TGTGCCAGCAGTGGAGACAACGGAAGGTCCGATACGCAGTATTTT.

This clone was detected once. The genes are TRBV29-1 and TRBJ1-2; TRBD1 might be the D (5 bases). The CDR3 totals 12 residues. CDR1 is SQVTM and CDR2 is ANQGSEA in the germline V gene. The V gene lost 7 bases and the J gene lost 4 bases, with 13 bases spanning the gap. CDR3 residues: CSARGGVYGYTF. In nucleotides, the CDR3 is TGCAGCGCCCGCGGGGGGGTCTATGGCTACACCTTC.

The chain is built from TRBV9 and TRBJ2-1; D call uncertain. Trimming shortened V by 0 bases and J by 0 bases, and 7 bases separated the two germline ends. The germline V gene has CDR1 SGDLS and CDR2 YYNGEE. CDR3 size: 15 residues. The CDR3 DNA reads TGTGCCAGCAGCGTAGAACAGCACTCCTACAATGAGCAGTTCTTC. It is translated as CASSVEQHSYNEQFF.

This clone has only one observation. The chain couples TRBV18 to TRBJ1-5, with 11 nucleotides matching TRBD1. The germline V gene encodes CDR1 KGHSH and CDR2 LQKENI. J was trimmed by 5 bases and V by 3 bases; bases with no gene match: 9. The CDR3 loop spans 17 amino acids. CDR3: CASSPGTGGLGDQPQHF. CDR3 nucleotides: TGTGCCAGCTCACCCGGGACAGGGGGTTTAGGGGATCAGCCCCAGCATTTT.

V is TRBV6-5 and J is TRBJ1-5, with a weak D call TRBD1 (5 bases). Germline assignment: CDR1 MNHEY and CDR2 SVGAGI. Trimming left V 10 bases short and J 0 bases short, with 13 bases between. This CDR3 spans 14 amino acids. The CDR3 region has the DNA TGTGCCATGGGGCACCCGAATAGCAATCAGCCCCAGCATTTT. Translating it yields CAMGHPNSNQPQHF.

The chain carries TRBV6-4 and TRBJ1-2; no firm D call. Germline V gene sequence: CDR1 MRHNA, CDR2 SNTAGT. This CDR3 is built from 11 residues. V was shortened by 6 bases and J by 2 bases, with 4 bases between the two germline ends. The CDR3 DNA follows: TGTGCCAGCAGGTCGAACTATGGCTACACCTTC. Protein: CASRSNYGYTF.

The chain uses TRBV10-3 and TRBJ1-1; weak D call: TRBD1 (5 bases). Germline CDR1 ENHRY, CDR2 SYGVKD. V gave up 6 bases and J gave up 3 bases, with 14 bases separating them. This CDR3 has 14 amino acids. In DNA, the CDR3 is TGTGCCATCAGGACGGTGACAGACGACACTGAAGCTTTCTTT. Translating it yields CAIRTVTDDTEAFF.

CDR3 protein: CASSQDRFRDRGSDEQYF. DNA for the CDR3: TGCGCCAGCAGCCAAGATAGATTCAGGGACAGGGGGTCCGACGAGCAGTACTTC. This chain links TRBV4-1 with TRBJ2-7, with 11 bases identical to TRBD1. CDR3 length: 18 amino acids. V gave up 0 bases and J gave up 5 bases; unmatched junction bases: 12. The germline V gene encodes CDR1 MGHRA and CDR2 YSYEKL.

The chain recombines TRBV7-6 with TRBJ2-7, with TRBD1 matching over 9 bases. Germline values: CDR1 SGHVS, CDR2 FNYEAQ. The CDR3 is made up of 16 amino acids. With 5 bases clipped from V and 4 bases from J, the junction kept 12 bases outside the gene matches. Here the CDR3 DNA reads TGTGCCAGCAGCCCTCGGACAGGGGCGCCAACTTACGAGCAGTACTTC. As protein: CASSPRTGAPTYEQYF.

The V gene is TRBV4-2, the J gene TRBJ2-7; 8 bases are shared with TRBD2. Germline CDR1 is LGHNA and CDR2 is YNFKEQ. V lost 4 bases, J lost 6 bases, and 11 bases stayed unmatched. This CDR3 is 15 amino acids long. The CDR3 spells CASSREVAGTFEQYF. The DNA for the CDR3 is TGTGCCAGCAGCCGGGAGGTAGCGGGGACGTTCGAGCAGTACTTC.

The rearrangement uses TRBV19 and TRBJ1-1; D might be TRBD1 (5 bases). V was pared by 0 bases and J by 11 bases, with 16 bases between. The CDR3 totals 14 residues. CDR1 is LNHDA, CDR2 SQIVND, per germline (reference sequence). In DNA form, the CDR3 reads TGTGCCAGTAGTATAGATCGCGACAGAAAGAACGCTTTCTTT. It yields the protein CASSIDRDRKNAFF.

Written as DNA, the CDR3 is TGTGCAAGCGCGACTGGGACTTCTGGGGCCAACGTCCTGACTTTC. It specifies CASATGTSGANVLTF. V usage is TRBV12-2 and J usage is TRBJ2-6; the table gives TRBD2 as D, unverified against the DNA. TRBV12-2 is a listed pseudogene. CDR3 length equals 15 residues.

This clone was seen just once. The chain uses TRBV20-1 and TRBJ2-7; D perhaps matches TRBD2 (5 bases). Per the germline V gene, CDR1 is DFQATT and CDR2 is SNEGSKA (reference sequence). The CDR3 is made up of 11 amino acids. CDR3 protein: CSAVRVGEQYF. Here the CDR3 DNA reads TGCAGCGCCGTGAGGGTCGGCGAGCAGTACTTC.

The rearrangement links TRBV7-2 to TRBJ2-1; D possibly corresponds to TRBD2 (5 bases). The length of the CDR3 is 17 residues. The ends were cut back, 5 bases at V and 9 bases at J, with 26 bases in the middle. Germline V gives CDR1 SGHTA, CDR2 FQGNSA. For the CDR3, the DNA is TGTGCCAGCAGCGCCTGGGGAAGCGGCCAGTCGGCCAGTGAGCAGTTCTTC. Translation: CASSAWGSGQSASEQFF.